A single sample is the source of the 31 T cell receptor beta chains below, sequenced in a study of cytomegalovirus exposure and HLA in healthy donors. The PCR employed 60 Vbeta primers together with 13 Jbeta primers. Generated by immunoSEQ multiplex PCR, the TCRdb table keeps only in-frame clones and is missing some. The sample lists about 150,000 clones, 77% occurring once. Sample: PBMCs. The receptor set was obtained from a woman aged 30 to 39 in good health and CMV-seropositive.

The chain uses TRBV5-1 and TRBJ2-2, with 10 bases fitting TRBD1. The CDR3 sequence is 17 residues long. Trimming took 3 bases from V and 0 from J; bases not matched to a gene: 5. Germline V lookup: CDR1 SGHRS, CDR2 YFSETQ. CDR3 protein: CASSWGQGTSNTGELFF. The CDR3 coding sequence is TGCGCCAGCAGCTGGGGACAGGGGACCTCGAACACCGGGGAGCTGTTTTTT. Looking up the rest from reference TRBV5-1 and TRBJ2-2 gives the full variable domain: KAGVTQTPRYLIKTRGQQVTLSCSPISGHRSVSWYQQTPGQGLQFLFEYFSETQRNKGNFPGRFSGRQFSNSRSEMNVSTLELGDSALYLCASSWGQGTSNTGELFFGEGSRLTVL.

The rearrangement joins TRBV5-1 to TRBJ1-1; TRBD1 matches at 9 bases. Trimming at V came to 6 bases and at J to 8 bases, leaving 8 bases not matched to a gene. The CDR3 covers 13 residues. CDR1 and CDR2 from the germline V gene are SGHRS and YFSETQ. Here the CDR3 reads CASTPTGGREAFF. CDR3 bases: TGCGCCAGCACCCCGACAGGGGGGCGGGAAGCTTTCTTT.

This clone was counted a few times. V gene TRBV5-8 combines with J gene TRBJ1-5; tentatively, D is TRBD1 (6 bases). CDR1 and CDR2 (germline): SGHTS, YDEGEE. The CDR3 covers 17 residues. V dropped 3 bases and J dropped 6 bases, with 22 bases sitting between them. Here the CDR3 DNA reads TGTGCCAGCAGCTCCCCGCGGTTCGACAGGCTAAGTCAGCCCCAGCATTTT. Amino acid sequence: CASSSPRFDRLSQPQHF.

This rearrangement joins TRBV30 to TRBJ2-7; D is possibly TRBD2 (6 bases). Germline V gene lookup returns CDR1 GTSNPN and CDR2 SVGIG (reference sequence). With 2 bases removed from V and 5 bases from J, the gap between germline ends came to 22 bases. The length of the CDR3 is 16 residues. The chain's CDR3 is CAWSPYFAGSRNEQYF. Here the CDR3 DNA reads TGTGCCTGGAGTCCCTACTTTGCGGGATCTAGGAACGAGCAGTACTTC.

This chain connects TRBV4-2 to TRBJ2-1; unclear D gene. This CDR3 is 15 amino acids long. Trimming shortened V by 0 bases and J by 4 bases, and 10 bases separated the two germline ends. The germline V gene has CDR1 LGHNA and CDR2 YNFKEQ. For the CDR3, the DNA is TGTGCCAGCAGCCAAGACCCCGGGTCTTACAATGAGCAGTTCTTC. Translation: CASSQDPGSYNEQFF.

Only a few counts were recorded for this clone. The genes are TRBV6-5 and TRBJ1-2, with TRBD1 as a possible D gene (6 bases). V was cut by 5 bases and J by 0 bases, with 10 bases left in between. This CDR3 spans 14 amino acids. The germline CDR1 and CDR2 sequences are MNHEY and SVGAGI. CDR3 bases: TGTGCCAGCAGTCCAGGGGCGACTAACTATGGCTACACCTTC. It is translated as CASSPGATNYGYTF.

This clone has only a few counts. The chain employs TRBV2 and TRBJ1-1; D is unclear. Germline CDR1 is SNHLY and CDR2 is FYNNEI. The CDR3 spans 13 residues. Trimming took off 5 bases at V and 4 bases at J, with 11 bases between the two ends. This CDR3 reads CASSQNIGTEAFF. The DNA for the CDR3 is TGTGCCAGCAGTCAGAACATTGGCACTGAAGCTTTCTTT.

This chain joins TRBV12-5 and TRBJ2-4; 8 positions match TRBD1. This CDR3 has 16 amino acids. The V gene end was trimmed by 5 bases and the J gene end by 2 bases; junction bases not matched to a gene: 8. Germline lookup yields CDR1 LGHNT and CDR2 FRNRAP. CDR3 DNA: TGTGCTAGTGGTACCACCCGGACAGGGCCCAAAAACATTCAGTACTTC. This translates into CASGTTRTGPKNIQYF.

This chain connects TRBV6-5 to TRBJ1-1; no firm D call. Germline CDR1 and CDR2: MNHEY and SVGAGI. V dropped 6 bases and J dropped 0 bases, with 8 bases sitting between them. The CDR3 loop spans 13 amino acids. The CDR3 is CASRRSMNTEAFF. The CDR3 DNA reads as TGTGCCAGCAGAAGAAGCATGAACACTGAAGCTTTCTTT.

The chain uses TRBV5-1 and TRBJ2-1, with 8 nucleotides matching TRBD2. Germline V CDR1 and CDR2: SGHRS, YFSETQ. The junction had 3 bases not matched to a gene; V was cut back by 0 bases and J by 1 base. CDR3 length: 16 amino acids. The CDR3 region has the DNA TGCGCCAGCAGCTTGGGACTAGCGCGATCCTACAATGAGCAGTTCTTC. Its protein is CASSLGLARSYNEQFF.

This clone has just one count. The chain combines TRBV28 with TRBJ1-1; no definite D call. The germline V and J ends were trimmed by 7 bases and 0 bases, with 3 bases remaining between them. The CDR3 contains 11 residues. Germline V gene data show CDR1 as MDHEN and CDR2 as SYDVKM. CDR3 loop: CASNMNTEAFF. In nucleotides, the CDR3 is TGTGCCAGCAACATGAACACTGAAGCTTTCTTT.

The chain joins TRBV29-1 to TRBJ1-4, with D maybe TRBD1 (5 bases). CDR3 length: 13 amino acids. Trimming cost V 7 bases and J 3 bases, with 12 bases left between them. The germline V gene encodes CDR1 SQVTM and CDR2 ANQGSEA. In DNA, the CDR3 is TGCAGCGCCACAGGTTACTCTAATGAAAAACTGTTTTTT. Translated: CSATGYSNEKLFF.

The rearrangement uses TRBV10-3 and TRBJ2-6, with D perhaps TRBD1 (6 bases). The CDR3 contains 18 residues. Looked up from germline, CDR1 is ENHRY and CDR2 is SYGVKD. V lost 3 bases to trimming and J lost 0 bases, with 15 bases between them. The chain's CDR3 is CAISDQDRSYSGANVLTF. CDR3 bases: TGTGCCATCAGTGATCAGGACAGATCCTACTCTGGGGCCAACGTCCTGACTTTC.

The chain recombines TRBV29-1 with TRBJ2-3; TRBD2 is a possible D gene (6 bases). The CDR3 consists of 12 residues. Trimming cost V 8 bases and J 0 bases, with 9 bases left between them. Germline V gene lookup returns CDR1 SQVTM and CDR2 ANQGSEA. CDR3 residues: CSHGRSTDTQYF. The CDR3 region has the DNA TGCAGCCACGGGAGAAGCACAGATACGCAGTATTTT.

The chain uses TRBV27 and TRBJ2-1; D possibly corresponds to TRBD2 (6 bases). Germline CDR1 MNHEY, CDR2 SMNVEV (reference sequence). V lost 8 bases, J lost 9 bases, and 8 bases lay in between. The CDR3 has 10 residues. DNA for the CDR3: TGTGCCAGCGGGCGGGGTGAGCAGTTCTTC. Protein sequence: CASGRGEQFF.

This chain joins TRBV11-3 and TRBJ2-7; D remains ambiguous. The CDR3 extends over 15 amino acids. V was clipped by 0 bases and J by 3 bases, with 12 bases between them. Per germline, CDR1 SGHNT and CDR2 YENEEA. Here the CDR3 reads CASSLDAASNYEQYF. In DNA form, the CDR3 reads TGTGCCAGCAGCTTAGATGCGGCTAGTAACTACGAGCAGTACTTC. The whole variable domain, remainder taken from reference TRBV11-3 and TRBJ2-7, is EAGVVQSPRYKIIEKKQPVAFWCNPISGHNTLYWYLQNLGQGPELLIRYENEEAVDDSQLPKDRFSAERLKGVDSTLKIQPAELGDSAVYLCASSLDAASNYEQYFGPGTRLTVT.

As regards this clone: In the same sample, other DNA sequences code for this CDR3. This sequence joins TRBV5-1 and TRBJ2-1, with D perhaps TRBD2 (6 bases). This CDR3 region has 13 residues. V lost 2 bases to trimming and J lost 10 bases, with 13 bases between them. Germline CDR1 is SGHRS and CDR2 is YFSETQ. In nucleotides, the CDR3 is TGCGCCAGCAGCTTCGGGACTCAAGGAGAGCAGTTCTTC. Protein product: CASSFGTQGEQFF.

The chain employs TRBV11-2 and TRBJ2-7; D call uncertain. Germline lookup yields CDR1 SGHAT and CDR2 FQNNGV. The ends were cut back, 5 bases at V and 4 bases at J, with 12 bases in the middle. This CDR3 contains 13 residues. CDR3 protein: CASSKPIIYEQYF. In nucleotides, the CDR3 is TGTGCCAGCAGCAAACCTATTATATACGAGCAGTACTTC.

This clone was observed a single time. This chain uses TRBV27 with TRBJ2-1; 11 nucleotides line up with TRBD2. The J segment lost 2 bases and the V segment lost 4 bases, leaving 4 bases of the junction unmatched. From germline, CDR1 is MNHEY and CDR2 SMNVEV (reference sequence). This CDR3 spans 16 amino acids. For the CDR3, the DNA is TGTGCCAGCAGTTCCCCGACTAGCGGGACCTACAATGAGCAGTTCTTC. Residues: CASSSPTSGTYNEQFF.

This clone is a singleton in its sample. The genes are TRBV2 and TRBJ2-1; TRBD2 is a possible D gene (6 bases). CDR1 SNHLY and CDR2 FYNNEI come from the germline V gene. The CDR3 extends over 14 amino acids. V was shortened by 4 bases and J by 8 bases, with 15 bases between the two germline ends. CDR3 bases: TGTGCCAGCAGTGGGATAGGCGGGACCTATGAGCAGTTCTTC. Translation gives CASSGIGGTYEQFF.

The chain uses TRBV11-3 and TRBJ2-2, with 10 nucleotides matching TRBD2. Per the germline V gene, CDR1 is SGHNT and CDR2 is YENEEA. J was trimmed by 7 bases and V by 0 bases; bases with no gene match: 5. CDR3 length equals 16 residues. This chain's CDR3 is CASSLDRAGGLGELFF. Here the CDR3 DNA reads TGTGCCAGCAGCTTAGACCGAGCGGGAGGGCTCGGGGAGCTGTTTTTT.

V is TRBV19 and J is TRBJ1-3; no reliable D call. Looked up from germline, CDR1 is LNHDA and CDR2 is SQIVND (reference sequence). The V gene lost 2 bases and the J gene lost 4 bases, with 3 bases spanning the gap. The CDR3 contains 12 residues. CDR3 residues: CASSISGNTIYF. The CDR3 coding sequence is TGTGCCAGTAGTATAAGCGGAAACACCATATATTTT.

V gene TRBV9 combines with J gene TRBJ2-7, with D possibly TRBD1 on 6 matching bases. CDR1 and CDR2 from the germline V gene are SGDLS and YYNGEE. The germline V and J ends were trimmed by 0 bases and 2 bases, with 15 bases remaining between them. The CDR3 is 16 amino acids. CDR3: CASSVATGTPTYEQYF. The DNA of the CDR3 is TGTGCCAGCAGCGTAGCTACAGGGACACCGACCTACGAGCAGTACTTC.

Only a few counts were recorded for this clone. The genes are TRBV5-4 and TRBJ2-7, with TRBD2 identical over 7 bases. Germline V gene data show CDR1 as SGHNT and CDR2 as YYREEE (reference sequence). After removal of 5 bases from V and 2 bases from J, the junction contained 7 bases not matched to a gene. The CDR3 has 14 amino acids. CDR3 in amino acids: CASRVGGDTYEQYF. Written as DNA, the CDR3 is TGTGCCAGCAGGGTGGGAGGGGATACCTACGAGCAGTACTTC.

This chain joins TRBV30 and TRBJ2-3; TRBD2 matches 15 bases. CDR1 is GTSNPN, CDR2 SVGIG, per germline (reference sequence). V was pared by 2 bases and J by 1 base, with 4 bases of the junction left unmatched. There are 17 residues in the CDR3. The CDR3 region is CAWSPGLAGGGTDTQYF. In nucleotides, the CDR3 is TGTGCCTGGAGTCCTGGACTAGCGGGAGGGGGCACAGATACGCAGTATTTT.

The rearrangement links TRBV18 to TRBJ2-7, with a weak D call TRBD2 (5 bases). The CDR3 has 11 amino acids. The germline gives CDR1 KGHSH, CDR2 LQKENI. The V end was cut by 6 bases, the J end by 7 bases, with 10 bases between. As DNA, the CDR3 is TGTGCCAGCTCTCAAACGGGAGAGCAGTACTTC. As protein: CASSQTGEQYF.

The J gene is TRBJ2-7, the V gene TRBV11-3; 9 nucleotides align to TRBD2. CDR3 size: 16 residues. V trimming: 2 bases; J trimming: 2 bases; junction bases outside the gene matches: 7. The germline V gene encodes CDR1 SGHNT and CDR2 YENEEA. This CDR3 reads CASSLRSASGAYEQYF. The CDR3, as DNA: TGTGCCAGCAGCTTAAGGTCGGCTAGCGGGGCCTACGAGCAGTACTTC. Filled out from reference TRBV11-3 and TRBJ2-7, the complete variable domain reads EAGVVQSPRYKIIEKKQPVAFWCNPISGHNTLYWYLQNLGQGPELLIRYENEEAVDDSQLPKDRFSAERLKGVDSTLKIQPAELGDSAVYLCASSLRSASGAYEQYFGPGTRLTVT.

The chain employs TRBV12-5 and TRBJ2-3; D is perhaps TRBD2 (5 bases). The V end lost 2 bases, the J end lost 1 base, and 13 bases lay between the germline ends. Germline-derived CDR1 and CDR2 are LGHNT and FRNRAP. This CDR3 is 16 amino acids long. The CDR3 nucleotides read TGTGCTAGTGGTTTGTGGCTGCCGAGGGGCACAGATACGCAGTATTTT. Protein sequence: CASGLWLPRGTDTQYF.

The rearrangement links TRBV28 to TRBJ1-1; D uncertain. The CDR3 is 14 residues long. CDR1 and CDR2 (germline): MDHEN, SYDVKM. V gave up 7 bases and J gave up 5 bases, with 17 bases separating them. CDR3 loop: CASTTKSSWTEAFF. In DNA form, the CDR3 reads TGTGCCAGCACAACTAAGTCTTCGTGGACTGAAGCTTTCTTT.

Note on this clone: The same CDR3 also results from other DNA sequences found in this sample. The chain recombines TRBV5-1 with TRBJ2-5, with no clear D. Trimming took off 3 bases at V and 2 bases at J, with 2 bases between the two ends. Germline loops: CDR1 SGHRS, CDR2 YFSETQ. The CDR3 runs to 11 residues. This chain's CDR3 is CASSSQETQYF. Written as DNA, the CDR3 is TGCGCCAGCAGCTCGCAAGAGACCCAGTACTTC.

This chain uses TRBV19 with TRBJ2-7; a weak D match, TRBD2 (6 bases). CDR1 LNHDA and CDR2 SQIVND come from the germline V gene (reference sequence). The CDR3 consists of 15 residues. Trimming removed 3 bases at V and 6 bases at J, with 18 bases between. Here the CDR3 reads CASSIRDSDTGEQYF. The CDR3 bases are TGTGCCAGTAGTATCAGGGACTCGGATACGGGCGAGCAGTACTTC. Variable domain in full (rest from reference TRBV19 and TRBJ2-7): DGGITQSPKYLFRKEGQNVTLSCEQNLNHDAMYWYRQDPGQGLRLIYYSQIVNDFQKGDIAEGYSVSREKKESFPLTVTSAQKNPTAFYLCASSIRDSDTGEQYFGPGTRLTVT.